This TCR beta chain was sequenced during a study of blood T cell repertoires in COVID-19. Study in general: Both acute and convalescent COVID-19 samples were obtained from the United States, Italy and Spain. T cells, B-cell-depleted T cells, or PBMCs provided the cDNA or gDNA that served as material.

Data came from immunoSEQ multiplex PCR; TCRdb stores just in-frame clones and leaves some out. The data contain some 200,000 clones, around 91% of them seen just once; the ten biggest clones take up about 3.3%. Individuals aged about 18 to 95 years were recruited from roughly 22 US areas. The CDR3 sequence is 16 residues long. Unmatched junction bases numbered 7, after V lost 3 bases and J lost 5 bases. The germline V gene encodes CDR1 LGHDT and CDR2 YNNKEL (reference sequence). The receptor was isolated from a woman under 30 in a cohort exposed to, infected with or recovered from COVID-19 (not recorded which). Sequencing was done on a sample of PBMCs or T cells enriched from blood (not recorded which). V and J are TRBV3-1 (or the pseudogene TRBV3-2) and TRBJ1-6; 7 bases are a match to TRBD1. DNA of the CDR3: TGTGCCAGCAGCCAGAACAGGGGTAAAGATAATTCACCCCTCCACTTT. It translates to CASSQNRGKDNSPLHF.